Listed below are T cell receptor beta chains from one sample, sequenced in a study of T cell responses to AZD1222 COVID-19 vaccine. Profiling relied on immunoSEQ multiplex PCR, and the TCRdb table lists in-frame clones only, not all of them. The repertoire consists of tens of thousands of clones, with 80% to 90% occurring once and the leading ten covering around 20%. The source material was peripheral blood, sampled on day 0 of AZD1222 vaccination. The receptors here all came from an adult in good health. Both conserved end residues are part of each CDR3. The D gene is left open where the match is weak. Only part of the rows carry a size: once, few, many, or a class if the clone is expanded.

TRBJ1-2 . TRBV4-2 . CASSQDGRDGYTF TGTGCCAGCAGCCAAGATGGGAGGGATGGCTACACCTTC
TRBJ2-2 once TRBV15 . CATSRDLAGRSNTGELFF TGTGCCACCAGCAGAGATTTGGCAGGGCGGTCGAACACCGGGGAGCTGTTTTTT
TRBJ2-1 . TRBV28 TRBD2 CASSPEGGGSYNEQFF TGTGCCAGCAGTCCCGAGGGCGGGGGCTCCTACAATGAGCAGTTCTTC
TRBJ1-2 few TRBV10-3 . CAISDPGGKATGYTF TGTGCCATCAGTGACCCCGGGGGCAAGGCTACGGGCTACACCTTC
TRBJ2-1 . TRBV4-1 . CASSQITSSYNEQFF TGCGCCAGCAGCCAAATTACGTCCTCCTACAATGAGCAGTTCTTC
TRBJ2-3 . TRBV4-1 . CASSQERAEDTQYF TGCGCCAGCAGCCAAGAGAGGGCCGAAGATACGCAGTATTTT
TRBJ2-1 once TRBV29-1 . CSGLQEGRYLYNEQFF TGCAGCGGCTTACAGGAGGGCCGGTATCTCTACAATGAGCAGTTCTTC
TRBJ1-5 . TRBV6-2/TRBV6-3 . CASSYGLWQGPLTQHF TGTGCCAGCAGTTACGGGTTATGGCAGGGGCCCTTGACCCAGCATTTT
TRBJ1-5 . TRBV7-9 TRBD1 CASSTTGGMSNQPQHF TGTGCCAGCAGCACGACAGGGGGCATGAGCAATCAGCCCCAGCATTTT
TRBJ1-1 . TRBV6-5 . CASSSTGLNTEAFF TGTGCCAGCAGCTCTACAGGGCTGAACACTGAAGCTTTCTTT
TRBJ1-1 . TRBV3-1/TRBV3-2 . CASSPTPTSDTEAFF TGTGCCAGCAGTCCGACCCCGACTAGCGACACTGAAGCTTTCTTT
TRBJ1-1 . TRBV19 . CASRKGDGKTEAFF TGTGCCAGTAGGAAGGGGGACGGAAAGACCGAAGCTTTCTTT
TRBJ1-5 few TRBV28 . CASSYLDRGWQPQHF TGTGCCAGCAGCTACCTTGATAGGGGTTGGCAGCCCCAGCATTTT
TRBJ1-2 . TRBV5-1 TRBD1 CASSGGQGAHGYTF TGCGCCAGCAGCGGAGGACAGGGGGCCCATGGCTACACCTTC
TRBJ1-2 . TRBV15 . CATSRERGYYGYTF TGTGCCACCAGCAGAGAGAGGGGTTACTATGGCTACACCTTC
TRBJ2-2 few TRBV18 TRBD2 CASSPTERDLMTGELFF TGTGCCAGCTCACCAACCGAGCGGGACTTGATGACCGGGGAGCTGTTTTTT
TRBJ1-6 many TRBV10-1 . CASSEGGSNSPLHF TGCGCCAGCAGTGAGGGGGGATCCAATTCACCCCTCCACTTT
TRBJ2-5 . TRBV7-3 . CASSLGLRGTQYF TGTGCCAGCAGCCTAGGACTGCGGGGGACCCAGTACTTC
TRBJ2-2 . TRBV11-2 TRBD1 CASSIGQGPGELFF TGTGCCAGCAGCATTGGACAGGGGCCCGGGGAGCTGTTTTTT
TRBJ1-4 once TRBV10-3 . CAISEKGFEKLFF TGTGCCATCAGTGAGAAGGGATTTGAAAAACTGTTTTTT
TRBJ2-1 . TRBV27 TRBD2 CASRAGLAGGPSYNEQFF TGTGCCAGCAGGGCGGGACTAGCGGGAGGACCCTCCTACAATGAGCAGTTCTTC
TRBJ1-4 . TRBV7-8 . CASSGKRPAGDEKLFF TGTGCCAGCAGCGGAAAGAGACCGGCCGGCGATGAAAAACTGTTTTTT
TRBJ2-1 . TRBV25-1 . CASSNPGVNEQFF TGTGCCAGCAGTAACCCAGGGGTCAATGAGCAGTTCTTC
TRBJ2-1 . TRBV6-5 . CASTETLRKQFF TGTGCCAGCACCGAAACATTGCGGAAGCAGTTCTTC
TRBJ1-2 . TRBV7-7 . CASSLGFDCDHCPYGYTF TGTGCCAGCAGCTTAGGCTTCGACTGTGACCACTGCCCCTATGGCTACACCTTC
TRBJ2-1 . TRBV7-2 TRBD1 CASSLLGQGGDEQFF TGTGCCAGCAGCCTACTGGGACAGGGCGGCGATGAGCAGTTCTTC
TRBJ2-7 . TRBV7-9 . CASSPITGAYEQYF TGTGCCAGCAGCCCCATCACAGGAGCCTACGAGCAGTACTTC
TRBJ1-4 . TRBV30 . CASTRGEEKLFF TGTGCCAGCACAAGGGGCGAGGAAAAACTGTTTTTT